This TCR beta chain originates from a study of post-analysis software for immune sequencing data. Each TCR beta cDNA library carried unique molecular identifiers. TCRdb processed the PCR reads anew with MiXCR; each CDR3 protein has one entry. The data show around 260,000 distinct CDR3 sequences, roughly a third seen once. This clonotype was detected only a few times. The clonotype originates from a girl aged 10-17 years with multiple sclerosis. The sequencing sample was made of blood.

Here the CDR3 reads CASSQERRGRTGELFF. The CDR3 nucleotides are TGCGCCAGCAGCCAAGAGCGTAGGGGGCGCACCGGGGAGCTGTTTTTT. The chain combines TRBV4-1 with TRBJ2-2; TRBD1 agrees at 7 bases. Germline CDR1 is MGHRA and CDR2 is YSYEKL. V was clipped by 0 bases and J by 4 bases; unmatched bases: 5. This CDR3 contains 16 residues.